The 17 T cell receptor beta chains below all came from one sample that was sequenced in a study of cytomegalovirus exposure and HLA in healthy donors. Both 60 Vbeta primers and 13 Jbeta primers went into the PCR. Assay: immunoSEQ multiplex PCR; the TCRdb copy retains only in-frame clones and omits some. There are about 69,000 clones in the sample; about 70% occur only once, and about 3.3% lies in the top ten. Sequenced: PBMCs. Receptors originate from a man aged 18 to 29 in good health and CMV-seronegative.

V is TRBV5-5 and J is TRBJ2-7, with D possibly matching TRBD2 (7 bases). Germline V gene lookup returns CDR1 SGHKS and CDR2 YYEKEE (reference sequence). The V end lost 7 bases, the J end lost 2 bases, and 19 bases lay between the germline ends. CDR3 length equals 15 residues. The CDR3 sequence is CASRSLGGLTYEQYV. CDR3 DNA: TGTGCCAGCCGGTCCCTCGGGGGGCTTACCTACGAGCAGTACGTC.

The V and J genes are TRBV7-9 and TRBJ2-1; 9 bases agree with TRBD2. With V trimmed by 3 bases and J by 2 bases, 2 bases remained unmatched. Germline loops: CDR1 SEHNR, CDR2 FQNEAQ (reference sequence). This CDR3 is 15 amino acids long. Here the CDR3 DNA reads TGTGCCAGCAGCTTTAGCGGGGGAACCTACAATGAGCAGTTCTTC. Translation: CASSFSGGTYNEQFF.

The CDR3 sequence is CASSFGLGQGSNYGYTF. CDR3 in DNA: TGTGCCAGCAGCTTTGGTCTCGGACAGGGAAGTAACTATGGCTACACCTTC. The V gene is TRBV7-9, the J gene TRBJ1-2; 8 positions match TRBD1. The CDR3 extends over 17 amino acids. The germline V gene has CDR1 SEHNR and CDR2 FQNEAQ (reference sequence). Trimming removed 3 bases from V and 1 base from J; junction bases left unmatched: 10.

This chain uses TRBV11-3 with TRBJ2-1; 10 bases fit TRBD1. The CDR3 loop spans 15 amino acids. CDR1 is SGHNT, CDR2 YENEEA, per germline. V lost 5 bases to trimming and J lost 8 bases; unmatched junction nucleotides: 9. CDR3 sequence (DNA): TGTGCCAGCAGCCGAGGGACAGGGGAGGAGGATGAGCAGTTCTTC. Amino acid sequence: CASSRGTGEEDEQFF.

In its sample, this clone was seen once. CDR3 DNA: TGTGCCAGCAGCGAACAGGGAACTAGCAATCAGCCCCAGCATTTT. This sequence encodes CASSEQGTSNQPQHF. V gene TRBV9 combines with J gene TRBJ1-5; D possibly corresponds to TRBD1 (6 bases). The V gene lost 3 bases and the J gene lost 0 bases, with 10 bases spanning the gap. The germline CDR1 and CDR2 sequences are SGDLS and YYNGEE. The CDR3 is made up of 15 amino acids.

The J gene is TRBJ2-1, the V gene TRBV19; possible D gene TRBD2, 6 bases. V was shortened by 7 bases and J by 7 bases, with 20 bases between the two germline ends. Germline lookup yields CDR1 LNHDA and CDR2 SQIVND (reference sequence). The CDR3 runs to 15 residues. The CDR3 nucleotides are TGTGCCAGTACTCCCGGGGGATTGATTGGAAATGAGCAGTTCTTC. The encoded protein is CASTPGGLIGNEQFF. The complete variable domain, with remaining parts taken from reference TRBV19 and TRBJ2-1, reads DGGITQSPKYLFRKEGQNVTLSCEQNLNHDAMYWYRQDPGQGLRLIYYSQIVNDFQKGDIAEGYSVSREKKESFPLTVTSAQKNPTAFYLCASTPGGLIGNEQFFGPGTRLTVL.

The chain combines TRBV6-4 with TRBJ2-3, with D maybe TRBD1 (6 bases). Trimming removed 6 bases at V and 1 base at J, with 14 bases between. This CDR3 is built from 15 residues. The V gene's germline CDR1 is MRHNA and CDR2 SNTAGT. The CDR3 region is CASSSGQPGTDTQYF. As DNA, the CDR3 is TGTGCCAGCAGCTCCGGACAGCCTGGCACAGATACGCAGTATTTT.

CDR3 DNA: TGTGCCAGCAGCGTAGTTGCTGGGGCGTCCTACGAGCAGTACTTC. Protein: CASSVVAGASYEQYF. The V gene is TRBV9, the J gene TRBJ2-7; a weak D match, TRBD1 (5 bases). The ends were cut back, 0 bases at V and 1 base at J, with 11 bases in the middle. Germline V gene sequence: CDR1 SGDLS, CDR2 YYNGEE. The CDR3 runs to 15 residues.

This clone has a handful of counts. The chain carries TRBV5-8 and TRBJ1-6, with 12 bases fitting TRBD1. V lost 4 bases to trimming and J lost 6 bases; unmatched junction nucleotides: 5. The V gene's germline CDR1 is SGHTS and CDR2 YDEGEE. This CDR3 contains 16 residues. The CDR3 DNA reads TGTGCCAGCAGCGGCCGGGACAGGGGGCGTAATTCACCCCTCCACTTT. Translated, it gives CASSGRDRGRNSPLHF.

V usage is TRBV5-4 and J usage is TRBJ1-1; no clear D. Germline assignment: CDR1 SGHNT and CDR2 YYREEE (reference sequence). V lost 1 base and J lost 1, with 14 bases in between. The CDR3 is 16 amino acids. CDR3 region: CASSLIKTTGNTEAFF. The CDR3 region has the DNA TGTGCCAGCAGCTTGATCAAAACAACGGGGAACACTGAAGCTTTCTTT.

This sequence joins TRBV4-1 and TRBJ1-6; TRBD1 agrees at 9 bases. V lost 4 bases, J lost 5 bases, and 15 bases stayed unmatched. In germline, CDR1 is MGHRA, CDR2 YSYEKL. The CDR3 length is 19 residues. Here the CDR3 DNA reads TGCGCCAGCAGCCTTCACAGGGGGCAGGCCGGGAAAAATAATTCACCCCTCCACTTT. It specifies CASSLHRGQAGKNNSPLHF.

V gene TRBV29-1 combines with J gene TRBJ2-7; 12 positions match TRBD2. This CDR3 comprises 13 residues. J was trimmed by 3 bases and V by 6 bases; bases with no gene match: 3. CDR1 is SQVTM, CDR2 ANQGSEA, per germline. The CDR3 nucleotides read TGCAGCGTAAGGACTAGCGGGGACTACGAGCAGTACTTC. Translation gives CSVRTSGDYEQYF.

The chain has TRBV28 and TRBJ1-5; D gene ambiguous. V gave up 2 bases and J gave up 5 bases, with 16 bases separating them. CDR3 length: 16 amino acids. CDR1 MDHEN and CDR2 SYDVKM come from the germline V gene. CDR3 sequence: CASSLGPRGDDQPQHF. CDR3 bases: TGTGCCAGCAGTTTAGGGCCGCGGGGAGACGATCAGCCCCAGCATTTT. Filled out from reference TRBV28 and TRBJ1-5, the complete variable domain reads DVKVTQSSRYLVKRTGEKVFLECVQDMDHENMFWYRQDPGLGLRLIYFSYDVKMKEKGDIPEGYSVSREKKERFSLILESASTNQTSMYLCASSLGPRGDDQPQHFGDGTRLSIL.

This clone was seen a few times. This chain joins TRBV19 and TRBJ1-1; D gene unclear. Trimming removed 7 bases at V and 5 bases at J, with 17 bases between. CDR1 and CDR2 from the germline V gene are LNHDA and SQIVND (reference sequence). The CDR3 extends over 14 amino acids. CDR3 DNA sequence: TGTGCCAGTAATAAACCGGGGTTGGGGACTGAAGCTTTCTTT. Translation gives CASNKPGLGTEAFF.

The CDR3 sequence: CASSEELAAPSNNEQFF. The CDR3 bases are TGTGCCAGCAGCGAAGAGCTAGCGGCCCCCTCAAACAATGAGCAGTTCTTC. The V call is TRBV7-9, the J call TRBJ2-1; 7 bases are shared with TRBD2. CDR1 is SEHNR, CDR2 FQNEAQ, per germline (reference sequence). The J segment lost 5 bases and the V segment lost 5 bases, leaving 15 bases of the junction unmatched. This CDR3 has 17 residues.

The chain is built from TRBV30 and TRBJ2-7; 7 nucleotides agree with TRBD2. Germline V CDR1 and CDR2: GTSNPN, SVGIG (reference sequence). The CDR3 is 12 amino acids. V was clipped by 3 bases and J by 3 bases; unmatched bases: 2. The CDR3 spells CAWSGGNYEQYF. CDR3 in DNA: TGTGCCTGGAGCGGGGGGAACTACGAGCAGTACTTC.

The rearrangement uses TRBV5-1 and TRBJ1-2; 8 nucleotides agree with TRBD1. Germline trimming cut 3 bases from V and 8 bases from J; bases unmatched to any gene: 3. Looked up from germline, CDR1 is SGHRS and CDR2 is YFSETQ. The CDR3 runs to 12 residues. CDR3 region: CASSSQGGGYTF. CDR3 in DNA: TGCGCCAGCAGCTCACAGGGGGGCGGCTACACCTTC.